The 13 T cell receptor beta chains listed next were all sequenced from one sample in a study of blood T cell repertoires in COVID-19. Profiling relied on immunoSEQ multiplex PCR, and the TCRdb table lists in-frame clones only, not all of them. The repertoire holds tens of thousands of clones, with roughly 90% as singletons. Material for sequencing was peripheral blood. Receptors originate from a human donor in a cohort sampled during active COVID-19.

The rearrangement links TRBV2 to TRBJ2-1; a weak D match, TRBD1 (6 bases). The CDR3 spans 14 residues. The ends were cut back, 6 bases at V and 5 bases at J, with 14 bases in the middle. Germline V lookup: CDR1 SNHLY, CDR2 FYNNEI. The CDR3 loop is CASRERTVNNEQFF. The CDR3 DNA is TGTGCCAGCAGGGAGAGGACAGTTAACAATGAGCAGTTCTTC.

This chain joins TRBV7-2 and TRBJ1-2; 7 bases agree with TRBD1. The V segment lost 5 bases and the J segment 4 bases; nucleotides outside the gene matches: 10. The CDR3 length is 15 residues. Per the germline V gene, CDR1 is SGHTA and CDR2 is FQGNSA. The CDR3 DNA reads TGTGCCAGCAGCACGTCACAGGGGAGTCTCTATGGCTACACCTTC. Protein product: CASSTSQGSLYGYTF. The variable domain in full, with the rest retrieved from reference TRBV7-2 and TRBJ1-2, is GAGVSQSPSNKVTEKGKDVELRCDPISGHTALYWYRQSLGQGLEFLIYFQGNSAPDKSGLPSDRFSAERTGGSVSTLTIQRTQQEDSAVYLCASSTSQGSLYGYTFGSGTRLTVV.

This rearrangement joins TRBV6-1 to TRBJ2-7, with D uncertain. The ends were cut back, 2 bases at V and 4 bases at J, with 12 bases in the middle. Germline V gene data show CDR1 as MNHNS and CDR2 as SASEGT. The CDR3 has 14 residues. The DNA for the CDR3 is TGTGCCAGCAGTGAAATTGGCCTAGGTTACGAGCAGTACTTC. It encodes CASSEIGLGYEQYF.

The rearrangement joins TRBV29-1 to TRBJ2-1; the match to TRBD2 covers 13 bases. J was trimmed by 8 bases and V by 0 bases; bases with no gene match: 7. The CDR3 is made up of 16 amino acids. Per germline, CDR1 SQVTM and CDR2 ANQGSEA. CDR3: CSVEDQTLAGGDEQFF. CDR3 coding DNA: TGCAGCGTTGAAGATCAGACACTAGCGGGAGGGGATGAGCAGTTCTTC.

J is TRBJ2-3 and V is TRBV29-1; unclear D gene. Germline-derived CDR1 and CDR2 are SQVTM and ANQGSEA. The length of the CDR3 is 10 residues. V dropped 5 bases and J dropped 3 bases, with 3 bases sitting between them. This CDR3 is CSVQTDTQYF. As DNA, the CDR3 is TGCAGCGTTCAGACAGATACGCAGTATTTT.

The CDR3 loop is CASSRGEGTDTQYF. Written as DNA, the CDR3 is TGTGCCAGCAGCCGGGGCGAGGGCACAGATACGCAGTATTTT. The chain combines TRBV4-2 with TRBJ2-3; perhaps TRBD1 as D (5 bases). The CDR3 is 14 amino acids. Between the trimmed V and J ends, which lost 4 bases and 1 base, there was a span of 9 bases. CDR1 and CDR2 from the germline V gene are LGHNA and YNFKEQ.

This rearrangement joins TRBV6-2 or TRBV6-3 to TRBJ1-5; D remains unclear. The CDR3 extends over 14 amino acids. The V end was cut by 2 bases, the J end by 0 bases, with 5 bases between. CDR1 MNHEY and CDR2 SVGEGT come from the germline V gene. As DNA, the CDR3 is TGTGCCAGCAGTTACACTAATAGCAATCAGCCCCAGCATTTT. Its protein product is CASSYTNSNQPQHF.

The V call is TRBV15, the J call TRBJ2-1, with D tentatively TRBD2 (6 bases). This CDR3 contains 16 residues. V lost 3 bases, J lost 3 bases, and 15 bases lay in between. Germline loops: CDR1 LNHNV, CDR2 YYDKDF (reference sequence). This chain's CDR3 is CATSSVSSSDYNEQFF. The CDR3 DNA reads TGTGCCACCAGCAGTGTATCGTCTAGCGACTACAATGAGCAGTTCTTC.

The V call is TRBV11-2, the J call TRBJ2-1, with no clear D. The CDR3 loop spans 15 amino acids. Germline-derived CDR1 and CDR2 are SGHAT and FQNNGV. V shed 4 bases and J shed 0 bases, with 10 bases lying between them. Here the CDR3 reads CASSSALNSYNEQFF. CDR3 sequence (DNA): TGTGCCAGCAGCTCCGCGCTGAACTCCTACAATGAGCAGTTCTTC.

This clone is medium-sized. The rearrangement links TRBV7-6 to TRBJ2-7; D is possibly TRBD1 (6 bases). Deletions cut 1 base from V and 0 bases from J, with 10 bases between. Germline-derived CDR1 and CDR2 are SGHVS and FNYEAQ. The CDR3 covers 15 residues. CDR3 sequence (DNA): TGTGCCAGCAGCTTAGACGAGGGACACTCCTACGAGCAGTACTTC. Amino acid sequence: CASSLDEGHSYEQYF.

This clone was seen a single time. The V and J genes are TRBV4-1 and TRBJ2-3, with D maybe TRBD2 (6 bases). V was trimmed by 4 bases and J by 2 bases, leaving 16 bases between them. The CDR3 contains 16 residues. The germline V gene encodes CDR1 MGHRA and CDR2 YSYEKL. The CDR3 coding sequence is TGCGCCAGCAGCCTCCGGGACGGGGAGGCCACAGATACGCAGTATTTT. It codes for CASSLRDGEATDTQYF.

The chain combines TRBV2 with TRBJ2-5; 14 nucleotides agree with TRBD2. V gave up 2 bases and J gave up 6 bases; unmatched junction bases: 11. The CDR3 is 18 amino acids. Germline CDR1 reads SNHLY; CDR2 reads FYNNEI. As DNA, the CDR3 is TGTGCCAGCAGTGAATCGGGACTAGCGGGAGCCCCGGGAAAGACCCAGTACTTC. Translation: CASSESGLAGAPGKTQYF.

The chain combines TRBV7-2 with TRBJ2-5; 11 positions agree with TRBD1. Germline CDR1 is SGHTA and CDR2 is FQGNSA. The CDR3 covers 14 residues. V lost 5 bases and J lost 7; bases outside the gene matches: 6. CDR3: CASSPGQGAGTQYF. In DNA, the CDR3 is TGTGCCAGCAGCCCCGGACAGGGGGCGGGGACCCAGTACTTC.